The following is a T cell receptor (beta chain) sequence with its context. This sample is part of a study of blood T cell repertoires in COVID-19. Looking at the study overall: Sources were T cells, B-cell-depleted T cells, or PBMCs; the material itself was cDNA or gDNA.

Original methodology: Amplification of reference gene primers provided the estimated nucleated cell counts. Sequencing used immunoSEQ multiplex PCR; TCRdb keeps in-frame clones, though not all of them. V and J calls and clone size are those listed in that table; D and trimming were worked out from the DNA. Among hundreds of thousands of clones listed, about 80% were seen once. There are 19 residues in the CDR3. The trim removed 4 bases at V and 3 bases at J, leaving 18 bases unmatched. CDR1 and CDR2 from the germline V gene are MDHEN and SYDVKM. V usage is TRBV28 and J usage is TRBJ2-7, with 10 bases identical to TRBD1. The TCR originated in a woman between 50 and 59 years old with acute or convalescent COVID-19. The sequencing sample was made of peripheral blood. The CDR3 DNA follows: TGTGCCAGCAGTTCCCTCCGGACAGGGGGGCCCGCTAATGTCTACGAGCAGTACTTC. Protein sequence: CASSSLRTGGPANVYEQYF.